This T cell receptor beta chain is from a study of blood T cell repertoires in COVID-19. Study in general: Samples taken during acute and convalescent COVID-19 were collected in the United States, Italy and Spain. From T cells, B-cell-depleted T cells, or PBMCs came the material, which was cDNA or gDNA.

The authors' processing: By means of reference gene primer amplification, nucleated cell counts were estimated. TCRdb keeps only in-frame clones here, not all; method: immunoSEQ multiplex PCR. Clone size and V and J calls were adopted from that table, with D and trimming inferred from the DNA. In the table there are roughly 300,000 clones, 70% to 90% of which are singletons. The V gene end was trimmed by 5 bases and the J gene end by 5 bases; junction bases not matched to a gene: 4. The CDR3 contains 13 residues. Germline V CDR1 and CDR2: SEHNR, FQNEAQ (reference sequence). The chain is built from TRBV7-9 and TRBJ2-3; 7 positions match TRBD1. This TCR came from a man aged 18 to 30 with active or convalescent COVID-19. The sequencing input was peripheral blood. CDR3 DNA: TGTGCCAGCAGCCCCCAGGGGGTAGATACGCAGTATTTT. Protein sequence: CASSPQGVDTQYF.